These 31 T cell receptor beta chains share one sample of origin, sequenced in a study of blood T cell repertoires in COVID-19. Some clones are missing from TCRdb's copy, which holds only in-frame ones; the method was immunoSEQ multiplex PCR. The sample has about 50,000 clones; around 85% are singletons. The specimen was peripheral blood. The source is a man between 65 and 85 years old with active COVID-19.

The rearrangement joins TRBV11-2 to TRBJ1-2; D is possibly TRBD1 (6 bases). Trimming removed 1 base at V and 5 bases at J, with 8 bases between. The CDR3 length is 13 residues. In germline, CDR1 is SGHAT, CDR2 FQNNGV. The CDR3 sequence is CASSLAGEYGYTF. For the CDR3, the DNA is TGTGCCAGCAGCTTAGCAGGGGAGTATGGCTACACCTTC.

The J gene is TRBJ2-5, the V gene TRBV5-1, with D hard to call. Germline V gene lookup returns CDR1 SGHRS and CDR2 YFSETQ. Deletions cut 0 bases from V and 5 bases from J, with 17 bases between. CDR3 length: 16 amino acids. CDR3 sequence reads: CASSLGVDSFGETQYF. In DNA, the CDR3 is TGCGCCAGCAGCTTGGGAGTCGATTCGTTCGGGGAGACCCAGTACTTC.

V and J are TRBV9 and TRBJ2-7; 7 bases are a match to TRBD2. In germline, CDR1 is SGDLS, CDR2 YYNGEE. The CDR3 sequence is 15 residues long. V trimming: 2 bases; J trimming: 4 bases; junction bases outside the gene matches: 9. The CDR3 spells CASSVSWQGGYEQYF. CDR3 DNA sequence: TGTGCCAGCAGCGTGTCCTGGCAGGGAGGGTACGAGCAGTACTTC.

The V gene is TRBV30, the J gene TRBJ1-1; no firm D call. Germline CDR1 and CDR2: GTSNPN and SVGIG (reference sequence). The V end lost 0 bases, the J end lost 1 base, and 15 bases lay between the germline ends. This CDR3 contains 16 residues. The CDR3 loop reads CAWSVRSMLRNTEAFF. The CDR3 nucleotides read TGTGCCTGGAGTGTACGGAGTATGTTGAGGAACACTGAAGCTTTCTTT. The full variable domain, rest sourced from reference TRBV30 and TRBJ1-1, is SQTIHQWPATLVQPVGSPLSLECTVEGTSNPNLYWYRQAAGRGLQLLFYSVGIGQISSEVPQNLSASRPQDRQFILSSKKLLLSDSGFYLCAWSVRSMLRNTEAFFGQGTRLTVV.

The rearrangement uses TRBV5-4 and TRBJ1-1, with 9 bases identical to TRBD1. J was trimmed by 4 bases and V by 3 bases; bases with no gene match: 7. CDR1 and CDR2 from the germline V gene are SGHNT and YYREEE (reference sequence). The CDR3 covers 15 residues. The chain's CDR3 is CASSSGRDRVTEAFF. CDR3 DNA: TGTGCCAGCAGCTCGGGACGGGACAGGGTCACTGAAGCTTTCTTT.

The chain links TRBV7-9 to TRBJ2-1, with 11 nucleotides matching TRBD2. The J segment lost 6 bases and the V segment lost 5 bases, leaving 6 bases of the junction unmatched. CDR1 is SEHNR and CDR2 is FQNEAQ in the germline V gene (reference sequence). The CDR3 spans 15 residues. The CDR3 bases are TGTGCCAGCAGCGCTAGCGGGAGGTGGTCCAATGAGCAGTTCTTC. Its protein is CASSASGRWSNEQFF.

The V and J genes are TRBV27 and TRBJ2-3; 14 bases agree with TRBD2. In germline, CDR1 is MNHEY, CDR2 SMNVEV (reference sequence). CDR3 length: 23 amino acids. After removal of 4 bases from V and 3 bases from J, the junction contained 24 bases not matched to a gene. This CDR3 reads CASSSPDSFPGTSGSLGTDTQYF. The CDR3 region has the DNA TGTGCCAGCAGTTCCCCGGACAGTTTCCCCGGGACTAGCGGGAGCCTAGGGACAGATACGCAGTATTTT.

The V call is TRBV5-4, the J call TRBJ1-1; D is uncertain. The V end lost 4 bases, the J end lost 0 bases, and 10 bases lay between the germline ends. Germline V gives CDR1 SGHNT, CDR2 YYREEE (reference sequence). The CDR3 consists of 14 residues. The CDR3 DNA is TGTGCCAGCAGCCAGAAACAGTTGAACACTGAAGCTTTCTTT. Its protein is CASSQKQLNTEAFF.

The rearrangement joins TRBV20-1 to TRBJ2-7; no definite D call. This CDR3 is 12 amino acids long. The germline gives CDR1 DFQATT, CDR2 SNEGSKA (reference sequence). V was clipped by 6 bases and J by 3 bases, with 12 bases between them. CDR3 nucleotide sequence: TGCAGTGCCAGTGGCGGAAGCTACGAGCAGTACTTC. Translation gives CSASGGSYEQYF.

The chain couples TRBV21-1 to TRBJ2-7; the table's D call, TRBD1, was not checked against the DNA. TRBV21-1 is labeled a pseudogene. The CDR3 runs 15 residues. The CDR3 DNA is TGTGCCAGCAGTAAAGTCGGGACAGGGAAGCACGAGCAGTACTTC. Its protein product is CASSKVGTGKHEQYF.

The chain combines TRBV10-3 with TRBJ2-7, with 7 bases identical to TRBD1. V lost 4 bases and J lost 0; bases outside the gene matches: 18. CDR3 length: 19 amino acids. Germline-derived CDR1 and CDR2 are ENHRY and SYGVKD. Here the CDR3 DNA reads TGTGCCATCAGTGTGGGGAGACAGGGATTAATGCCCCGCTCCTACGAGCAGTACTTC. Translation: CAISVGRQGLMPRSYEQYF.

The chain employs TRBV2 and TRBJ1-6; tentative D call: TRBD1 (6 bases). V lost 6 bases, J lost 8 bases, and 20 bases lay in between. From germline, CDR1 is SNHLY and CDR2 FYNNEI. The CDR3 consists of 16 residues. CDR3 loop: CASRAGAGKVDSPLHF. For the CDR3, the DNA is TGTGCCAGCAGGGCGGGGGCAGGGAAAGTGGATTCACCCCTCCACTTT.

J is TRBJ2-5 and V is TRBV5-1; D is unclear. There are 13 residues in the CDR3. With 4 bases removed from V and 3 bases from J, the gap between germline ends came to 10 bases. Germline values: CDR1 SGHRS, CDR2 YFSETQ. Written as DNA, the CDR3 is TGCGCCAGCAGCGTGACATTTAAAGAGACCCAGTACTTC. Translation gives CASSVTFKETQYF.

V gene TRBV28 combines with J gene TRBJ2-1; 7 nucleotides align to TRBD1. The germline gives CDR1 MDHEN, CDR2 SYDVKM. The CDR3 extends over 15 amino acids. V shed 6 bases, J shed 9 bases, and the junction held 14 bases outside the gene matches. The CDR3 region is CASSPGDREGGEQFF. The CDR3, as DNA: TGTGCCAGCAGCCCCGGCGACAGGGAAGGTGGTGAGCAGTTCTTC.

This clone was counted between two and nine times. J is TRBJ2-7 and V is TRBV30; no definite D call. Trimming left V 0 bases short and J 3 bases short, with 9 bases between. Germline CDR1 GTSNPN, CDR2 SVGIG (reference sequence). CDR3 length equals 13 residues. CDR3 sequence: CAWSVGSFYEQYF. The DNA for the CDR3 is TGTGCCTGGAGTGTAGGTAGCTTCTACGAGCAGTACTTC.

The count of this clone is one. The chain uses TRBV28 and TRBJ2-7; maybe TRBD1 (6 bases). The germline V and J ends were trimmed by 8 bases and 3 bases, with 20 bases remaining between them. The CDR3 runs to 15 residues. The germline V gene encodes CDR1 MDHEN and CDR2 SYDVKM. CDR3 region: CASPRRDKGGYEQYF. The CDR3 DNA follows: TGTGCCAGCCCTCGACGGGACAAAGGTGGCTACGAGCAGTACTTC.

CDR3: CSVGQQGLQYF. CDR3 DNA: TGCAGCGTTGGCCAACAGGGGTTGCAGTACTTC. The chain is built from TRBV29-1 and TRBJ2-7, with 7 bases that match TRBD1. The germline CDR1 and CDR2 sequences are SQVTM and ANQGSEA. Trimming removed 4 bases from V and 9 bases from J; junction bases left unmatched: 6. The CDR3 runs 11 residues.

The chain carries TRBV18 and TRBJ2-7; 11 bases match TRBD1. V shed 7 bases and J 6 bases; nucleotides not matched to a gene: 5. Germline values: CDR1 KGHSH, CDR2 LQKENI. This CDR3 region has 13 residues. In DNA, the CDR3 is TGTGCCAGCTACCCGGGGACAGGGGGCGAGCAGTACTTC. It specifies CASYPGTGGEQYF.

The J gene is TRBJ2-5, the V gene TRBV28; 9 nucleotides align to TRBD2. In germline, CDR1 is MDHEN, CDR2 SYDVKM. The CDR3 has 13 amino acids. The V and J ends lost 8 bases and 5 bases, in that order; junction bases with no gene match: 6. CDR3 DNA: TGTGCCAGCGCCGGGACTAGCTGGGAGACCCAGTACTTC. Translation gives CASAGTSWETQYF.

The rearrangement uses TRBV19 and TRBJ2-2; 10 bases line up with TRBD1. Losses at the gene ends were 7 bases for V and 4 bases for J; bases not matched to a gene: 6. The germline V gene encodes CDR1 LNHDA and CDR2 SQIVND (reference sequence). The CDR3 spans 15 residues. The CDR3: CASKGGQGFTGELFF. The CDR3 bases are TGTGCCAGTAAGGGGGGACAGGGGTTCACCGGGGAGCTGTTTTTT.

The chain is built from TRBV5-1 and TRBJ2-1; 11 positions match TRBD2. There are 16 residues in the CDR3. Germline values: CDR1 SGHRS, CDR2 YFSETQ. The ends lost 1 base at V and 9 bases at J; junction bases unmatched: 9. The CDR3 loop is CASSLISGRAGGEQFF. CDR3 bases: TGCGCCAGCAGCTTGATTAGCGGGAGGGCCGGGGGTGAGCAGTTCTTC. Together with reference TRBV5-1 and TRBJ2-1, the CDR3 gives the full variable domain: KAGVTQTPRYLIKTRGQQVTLSCSPISGHRSVSWYQQTPGQGLQFLFEYFSETQRNKGNFPGRFSGRQFSNSRSEMNVSTLELGDSALYLCASSLISGRAGGEQFFGPGTRLTVL.

The V call is TRBV5-1, the J call TRBJ2-5; TRBD1 matches 10 bases. The CDR3 covers 16 residues. J was trimmed by 3 bases and V by 2 bases; bases with no gene match: 7. CDR1 is SGHRS, CDR2 YFSETQ, per germline. CDR3 loop: CASSFIPGTGEETQYF. The CDR3 DNA is TGCGCCAGCAGCTTCATACCCGGGACAGGGGAAGAGACCCAGTACTTC.

V usage is TRBV5-4 and J usage is TRBJ2-7; 10 bases map to TRBD1. The V gene's germline CDR1 is SGHNT and CDR2 YYREEE (reference sequence). This CDR3 spans 15 amino acids. The ends lost 4 bases at V and 2 bases at J; junction bases unmatched: 6. The CDR3 is CASSLPGQGAYEQYF. The DNA for the CDR3 is TGTGCCAGCAGCCTACCAGGACAGGGGGCCTACGAGCAGTACTTC. The whole variable domain, filled in from reference TRBV5-4 and TRBJ2-7, reads ETGVTQSPTHLIKTRGQQVTLRCSSQSGHNTVSWYQQALGQGPQFIFQYYREEENGRGNFPPRFSGLQFPNYSSELNVNALELDDSALYLCASSLPGQGAYEQYFGPGTRLTVT.

V and J are TRBV20-1 and TRBJ2-1; tentative D call: TRBD2 (6 bases). Germline V gene sequence: CDR1 DFQATT, CDR2 SNEGSKA (reference sequence). The CDR3 runs to 11 residues. Trimming left V 3 bases short and J 9 bases short, with 9 bases between. DNA of the CDR3: TGCAGTGCTAGTAGGAGGGGTGAGCAGTTCTTC. Translation gives CSASRRGEQFF.

V and J are TRBV7-2 and TRBJ2-3, with 15 bases fitting TRBD2. Looked up from germline, CDR1 is SGHTA and CDR2 is FQGNSA. The CDR3 consists of 17 residues. V was pared by 5 bases and J by 6 bases, with 9 bases of the junction left unmatched. CDR3 bases: TGTGCCAGCAGCCAGGGACTAGCGGGAGGTCCTAGGGATACGCAGTATTTT. Protein: CASSQGLAGGPRDTQYF.

This clone was seen at least ten times. The V call is TRBV9, the J call TRBJ2-3; 9 positions agree with TRBD2. V lost 0 bases and J lost 3; bases outside the gene matches: 5. Germline V gene sequence: CDR1 SGDLS, CDR2 YYNGEE. The length of the CDR3 is 16 residues. CDR3 region: CASSVVIAGVTDTQYF. The CDR3 DNA sequence: TGTGCCAGCAGCGTAGTCATAGCGGGAGTGACAGATACGCAGTATTTT. The full variable domain, with the rest looked up from reference TRBV9 and TRBJ2-3, is DSGVTQTPKHLITATGQRVTLRCSPRSGDLSVYWYQQSLDQGLQFLIQYYNGEERAKGNILERFSAQQFPDLHSELNLSSLELGDSALYFCASSVVIAGVTDTQYFGPGTRLTVL.

This chain connects TRBV7-9 to TRBJ1-5, with TRBD1 matching 8 bases. The ends lost 3 bases at V and 6 bases at J; junction bases unmatched: 7. This CDR3 region has 15 residues. The V gene's germline CDR1 is SEHNR and CDR2 FQNEAQ (reference sequence). CDR3 region: CASSLDGQGRQPQHF. The CDR3 DNA sequence: TGTGCCAGCAGCTTGGACGGACAGGGTCGTCAGCCCCAGCATTTT.

This clone was detected only once. The chain joins TRBV7-3 to TRBJ1-2; D is possibly TRBD1 (5 bases). Germline-derived CDR1 and CDR2 are SGHTA and FQGTGA. V lost 5 bases and J lost 8, with 18 bases in between. The CDR3 length is 14 residues. CDR3 region: CASSEGPEGSGYTF. CDR3 DNA: TGTGCCAGCAGCGAAGGGCCGGAGGGGAGCGGCTACACCTTC. Full variable domain (missing parts from reference TRBV7-3 and TRBJ1-2): GAGVSQTPSNKVTEKGKYVELRCDPISGHTALYWYRQSLGQGPEFLIYFQGTGAADDSGLPNDRFFAVRPEGSVSTLKIQRTERGDSAVYLCASSEGPEGSGYTFGSGTRLTVV.

V and J are TRBV7-2 and TRBJ2-5; 9 bases are a match to TRBD2. Germline-derived CDR1 and CDR2 are SGHTA and FQGNSA. Trimming removed 6 bases from V and 5 bases from J; junction bases left unmatched: 7. The CDR3 loop spans 14 amino acids. The CDR3 bases are TGTGCCAGCAGGAGCCCCACTAGCGGGGAGACCCAGTACTTC. Translating it yields CASRSPTSGETQYF.

This clone appeared a single time. The CDR3 nucleotides are TGTGCCAGCAGCTTAGACTCAGGGGTCCAGCCCCAGCATTTT. It codes for CASSLDSGVQPQHF. The chain employs TRBV7-9 and TRBJ1-5; D might be TRBD1 (6 bases). The CDR3 spans 14 residues. V lost 1 base, J lost 7 bases, and 11 bases lay in between. Germline V gene data show CDR1 as SEHNR and CDR2 as FQNEAQ (reference sequence).

This clone was detected only once. This chain links TRBV5-4 with TRBJ2-5; 9 bases fit TRBD2. Trimming cost V 0 bases and J 5 bases; bases outside gene matches: 5. The germline CDR1 and CDR2 sequences are SGHNT and YYREEE (reference sequence). The CDR3 runs 15 residues. DNA of the CDR3: TGTGCCAGCAGCTTGGTGGGCGGGAGGGCGGAGACCCAGTACTTC. Residues: CASSLVGGRAETQYF.